The 20 T cell receptor beta chains presented below share a single source sample, sequenced in a study of T cell repertoires in cytomegalovirus infection. TCRdb re-called the reads with MiXCR, one entry per CDR3 protein. The table shows about 600,000 distinct CDR3 sequences, with roughly 24% occurring only once. Sequences were obtained from CD8+ T cells from PBMCs. These receptor sequences come from a human donor in good health (CMV status not recorded). Some clones in this sample may be carry-over from other donors' samples.

This clonotype showed up just a few times. The V and J genes are TRBV12-3 or TRBV12-4 and TRBJ2-1; 8 bases agree with TRBD2. The CDR3 contains 14 residues. V lost 7 bases to trimming and J lost 8 bases; unmatched junction nucleotides: 10. The CDR3 DNA is TGTGCCAGCACTTTCGGGGGGGCCGTCGATGAGCAGTTCTTC. Translated: CASTFGGAVDEQFF.

This clonotype has a handful of counts. The chain uses TRBV7-9 and TRBJ2-7, with D possibly TRBD2 on 5 matching bases. This CDR3 has 14 residues. Germline CDR1 is SEHNR and CDR2 is FQNEAQ (reference sequence). Between the trimmed V and J ends, which lost 2 bases and 2 bases, there was a span of 10 bases. The chain's CDR3 is CASSLSSGTYEQYF. CDR3 nucleotides: TGTGCCAGCAGCTTATCATCGGGGACCTACGAGCAGTACTTC.

A few counts support this clonotype. J is TRBJ2-1 and V is TRBV27, with D possibly TRBD1 on 5 matching bases. Per germline, CDR1 MNHEY and CDR2 SMNVEV (reference sequence). This CDR3 comprises 12 residues. Trimming removed 7 bases at V and 6 bases at J, with 10 bases between. The CDR3 region is CASKGNFNEQFF. Written as DNA, the CDR3 is TGTGCCAGCAAGGGGAATTTCAATGAGCAGTTCTTC.

With regard to this clonotype: One end of the junction is discordant with germline, which a read error may explain. This rearrangement joins TRBV7-2 to TRBJ2-3; TRBD1 agrees at 7 bases. CDR1 SGHTA and CDR2 FQGNSA come from the germline V gene. The CDR3 consists of 13 residues. CDR3 nucleotide sequence: TGTGCCAGCAGCTTAGAGGGGGCAGATACGCAGTTTTTT. Protein: CASSLEGADTQFF.

This clonotype was found a few times. The chain links TRBV27 to TRBJ2-5, with D possibly matching TRBD2 (6 bases). CDR3 size: 13 residues. Germline-derived CDR1 and CDR2 are MNHEY and SMNVEV (reference sequence). Between the trimmed V and J ends, which lost 6 bases and 3 bases, there was a span of 11 bases. CDR3 protein: CASRLPGEETQYF. The DNA for the CDR3 is TGTGCCAGCAGACTTCCGGGGGAAGAGACCCAGTACTTC.

The chain uses TRBV10-3 and TRBJ2-1, with D maybe TRBD2 (5 bases). CDR3 length: 16 amino acids. Trimming pared 4 bases from V and 1 base from J, leaving 14 bases between. Per germline, CDR1 ENHRY and CDR2 SYGVKD. CDR3 protein: CAISGKDSRSYNEQFF. The DNA of the CDR3 is TGTGCCATCAGTGGAAAGGACTCCAGGTCCTACAATGAGCAGTTCTTC.

The chain combines TRBV11-3 with TRBJ2-1; TRBD1 matches at 7 bases. The CDR3 runs 11 residues. Trimming took 8 bases from V and 8 from J; bases not matched to a gene: 3. The germline V gene encodes CDR1 SGHNT and CDR2 YENEEA. The CDR3 loop reads CASGQGDEQFF. CDR3 in DNA: TGTGCCAGCGGCCAGGGGGATGAGCAGTTCTTC.

This clonotype was found a few times. The chain carries TRBV6-1 and TRBJ2-7; the match to TRBD1 covers 7 bases. V dropped 9 bases and J dropped 1; count of bases not matched to a gene: 3. This CDR3 spans 12 amino acids. Germline V gene sequence: CDR1 MNHNS, CDR2 SASEGT. The CDR3 DNA sequence: TGTGCCAGTCGACAGGGATCCTACGAGCAGTACGTC. As protein: CASRQGSYEQYV.

This clonotype was observed a few times. The chain has TRBV7-8 and TRBJ2-1; 11 bases are shared with TRBD2. CDR1 and CDR2 from the germline V gene are SGHVS and FQNEAQ. V dropped 1 base and J dropped 8; count of bases not matched to a gene: 7. CDR3 size: 16 residues. In DNA form, the CDR3 reads TGTGCCAGCAGCTTAGAGAGGCTAGCGGGGGGACATGAGCAGTTCTTC. Protein: CASSLERLAGGHEQFF.

This clonotype has a handful of counts. The V gene is TRBV29-1, the J gene TRBJ1-2; possible D gene TRBD1, 5 bases. The length of the CDR3 is 17 residues. V was pared by 2 bases and J by 0 bases, with 19 bases between. Germline values: CDR1 SQVTM, CDR2 ANQGSEA. The CDR3 DNA follows: TGCAGCGTTGAATCCCCCGTAAAGGGACGGACTAACTATGGCTACACCTTC. This sequence encodes CSVESPVKGRTNYGYTF.

The chain joins TRBV2 to TRBJ2-1; D may be TRBD1 or TRBD2 (5 bases each). V was trimmed by 6 bases and J by 3 bases, leaving 15 bases between them. CDR3 size: 15 residues. Germline V gene sequence: CDR1 SNHLY, CDR2 FYNNEI. CDR3 region: CASSSTWGIYNEQFF. CDR3 nucleotides: TGTGCCAGCAGCTCCACATGGGGGATCTACAATGAGCAGTTCTTC.

This rearrangement joins TRBV7-9 to TRBJ1-3; TRBD1 is a possible D gene (5 bases). Trimming took 6 bases from V and 4 from J, leaving 16 bases between them. The CDR3 is 15 residues long. Germline lookup yields CDR1 SEHNR and CDR2 FQNEAQ (reference sequence). CDR3 sequence reads: CASSRRDGRGNTIYF. CDR3 DNA sequence: TGTGCCAGCAGTCGAAGGGACGGAAGAGGAAACACCATATATTTT.

The gene calls are TRBV5-5 and TRBJ2-5; D is possibly TRBD1 or TRBD2 (5 bases each). With 4 bases removed from V and 2 bases from J, the gap between germline ends came to 15 bases. The CDR3 runs 15 residues. Germline lookup yields CDR1 SGHKS and CDR2 YYEKEE (reference sequence). The chain's CDR3 is CASSPQGAAQETQYF. The CDR3 nucleotides read TGTGCCAGCAGCCCTCAGGGAGCGGCGCAAGAGACCCAGTACTTC.

V gene TRBV12-3 or TRBV12-4 combines with J gene TRBJ2-3; D is ambiguous. V was pared by 2 bases and J by 2 bases, with 8 bases between. The CDR3 is 14 amino acids. This chain's CDR3 is CASSLHTTTDTQYF. Here the CDR3 DNA reads TGTGCCAGCAGTTTACATACCACCACAGATACGCAGTATTTT.

This clonotype was seen a single time. This sequence joins TRBV7-9 and TRBJ2-5, with 9 bases that match TRBD1. In germline, CDR1 is SEHNR, CDR2 FQNEAQ (reference sequence). J was trimmed by 5 bases and V by 2 bases; bases with no gene match: 6. The CDR3 loop spans 15 amino acids. DNA of the CDR3: TGTGCCAGCAGCTTAATGGACAGGGGACGGGAGACCCAGTACTTC. This codes for CASSLMDRGRETQYF.

This clonotype was recorded at least ten times. This chain connects TRBV7-2 to TRBJ2-7, with 9 bases matching TRBD2. V lost 0 bases to trimming and J lost 4 bases; unmatched junction nucleotides: 7. The CDR3 runs to 16 residues. Germline CDR1 and CDR2: SGHTA and FQGNSA. CDR3 bases: TGTGCCAGCAGCTTAGCGCCTAGCGGGGAAGGTTACGAGCAGTACTTC. It codes for CASSLAPSGEGYEQYF.

This clonotype came up a few times. The rearrangement uses TRBV29-1 and TRBJ2-1; no firm D call. Germline V lookup: CDR1 SQVTM, CDR2 ANQGSEA. V dropped 0 bases and J dropped 1 base, with 10 bases sitting between them. CDR3 length equals 15 residues. CDR3: CSVEDQDRSYNEQFF. The DNA of the CDR3 is TGCAGCGTTGAAGATCAGGACCGGTCCTACAATGAGCAGTTCTTC.

The chain couples TRBV7-4 to TRBJ2-1; D not resolved. Germline assignment: CDR1 SGHVT and CDR2 SQSDAQ. The CDR3 totals 12 residues. Trimming shortened V by 2 bases and J by 8 bases, and 7 bases separated the two germline ends. The CDR3 is CASSLKDHEQFF. In DNA form, the CDR3 reads TGTGCCAGCAGCTTAAAGGACCATGAGCAGTTCTTC.

The chain is built from TRBV6-5 and TRBJ2-1, with D unclear. The germline V gene encodes CDR1 MNHEY and CDR2 SVGAGI. The V and J ends lost 0 bases and 4 bases respectively, with 10 bases between them. This CDR3 contains 15 residues. The CDR3 is CASSYSARVYNEQFF. In DNA form, the CDR3 reads TGTGCCAGCAGTTACTCGGCCAGAGTATACAATGAGCAGTTCTTC.

As to this clonotype: The junction and the germline gene differ at one end; a read error may be behind it. The chain links TRBV19 to TRBJ2-5; possible D gene TRBD2, 5 bases. Germline values: CDR1 LNHDA, CDR2 SQIVND (reference sequence). This CDR3 contains 14 residues. The CDR3 DNA follows: TGTGCCAGTATTATAGCGACTTTTCGGGAGACCCAGTACTTC. It encodes CASIIATFRETQYF.